Below, 32 T cell receptor beta chains from the same sample are listed, as sequenced in a study of CD8 T cells in Susac syndrome. Reverse transcription of about 0.5 to 1 ug RNA was carried out with random hexamers. A single record per CDR3 protein comes from TCRdb applying MiXCR to the immunoSEQ multiplex PCR reads. The repertoire has about 430,000 distinct CDR3 sequences, approximately 89% of them found once; the top ten carry approximately 0.12%. Sequencing used CD8+ T cells from PBMCs. These receptors all stem from a human donor with multiple sclerosis.

The J gene is TRBJ2-7, the V gene TRBV9; weak D call: TRBD1 (5 bases). The length of the CDR3 is 15 residues. V was pared by 4 bases and J by 3 bases, with 17 bases between. Germline V gene sequence: CDR1 SGDLS, CDR2 YYNGEE. CDR3 residues: CASSPTSTDIYEQYF. The CDR3 DNA follows: TGTGCCAGCAGCCCGACCTCGACAGACATCTACGAGCAGTACTTC.

This clonotype was seen a few times. This chain joins TRBV6-5 and TRBJ2-7, with unresolved D. This CDR3 spans 15 amino acids. The V and J ends lost 6 bases and 5 bases respectively, with 20 bases between them. CDR1 MNHEY and CDR2 SVGAGI come from the germline V gene. CDR3 sequence (DNA): TGTGCCAGCAGCTCCACCCACCCCGCGGCCCACGAGCAGTACTTC. This translates into CASSSTHPAAHEQYF.

V usage is TRBV7-9 and J usage is TRBJ1-5; unclear D gene. The CDR3 contains 15 residues. Per the germline V gene, CDR1 is SEHNR and CDR2 is FQNEAQ (reference sequence). Trimming left V 0 bases short and J 5 bases short, with 11 bases between. The CDR3, as DNA: TGTGCCAGCAGCTTAGCGGGGTCAGGTTATCAGCCCCAGCATTTT. It codes for CASSLAGSGYQPQHF.

The V call is TRBV11-3, the J call TRBJ2-7; 8 bases agree with TRBD2. In germline, CDR1 is SGHNT, CDR2 YENEEA. The J segment lost 5 bases and the V segment lost 5 bases, leaving 14 bases of the junction unmatched. The CDR3 consists of 16 residues. CDR3 DNA: TGTGCCAGCAGCCTGAGCGGGGGTGACCTTGTCGACGAGCAGTACTTC. It specifies CASSLSGGDLVDEQYF.

This clonotype was counted a single time. V usage is TRBV4-1 and J usage is TRBJ1-4; no definite D call. This CDR3 is built from 16 residues. CDR1 MGHRA and CDR2 YSYEKL come from the germline V gene. The germline V and J ends were trimmed by 2 bases and 0 bases, with 10 bases remaining between them. CDR3: CASSQTLQTTNEKLFF. The CDR3 DNA follows: TGCGCCAGCAGCCAAACCTTACAGACAACTAATGAAAAACTGTTTTTT.

The sample holds a few counts of this clonotype. The chain links TRBV2 to TRBJ2-2; 7 bases agree with TRBD1. Germline assignment: CDR1 SNHLY and CDR2 FYNNEI. The CDR3 runs 15 residues. V trimming: 7 bases; J trimming: 5 bases; junction bases outside the gene matches: 10. The CDR3 DNA sequence: TGTGCCAGCACCGAAGAGGGGGCTGGTACCGGGGAGCTGTTTTTT. It translates to CASTEEGAGTGELFF.

The genes are TRBV28 and TRBJ1-5, with 10 bases lining up with TRBD1. The length of the CDR3 is 16 residues. Germline trimming cut 7 bases from V and 7 bases from J; bases unmatched to any gene: 13. Germline V CDR1 and CDR2: MDHEN, SYDVKM. This CDR3 reads CASNPRDRGLKQPQHF. CDR3 coding DNA: TGTGCCAGCAACCCGCGGGACAGGGGATTAAAACAGCCCCAGCATTTT.

This sequence joins TRBV6-6 and TRBJ1-1, with 7 bases matching TRBD1. This CDR3 spans 14 amino acids. Germline lookup yields CDR1 MNHNY and CDR2 SVGAGI (reference sequence). With 4 bases clipped from V and 8 bases from J, the junction kept 10 bases outside the gene matches. The CDR3 loop reads CASSFDRAPNEAFF. As DNA, the CDR3 is TGTGCCAGCAGTTTTGACAGGGCCCCGAACGAAGCTTTCTTT.

The chain has TRBV9 and TRBJ1-2; D might be TRBD1 (5 bases). CDR1 is SGDLS, CDR2 YYNGEE, per germline. The V end was cut by 0 bases, the J end by 8 bases, with 20 bases between. The CDR3 is 16 amino acids. CDR3 sequence: CASSVEGPRRGRGYTF. Here the CDR3 DNA reads TGTGCCAGCAGCGTAGAGGGACCGCGCCGGGGGAGAGGCTACACCTTC.

The rearrangement links TRBV12-3 or TRBV12-4 to TRBJ1-5; D is perhaps TRBD1 (5 bases). The CDR3 is made up of 14 amino acids. Trimming pared 5 bases from V and 4 bases from J, leaving 12 bases between. The CDR3 DNA reads as TGTGCCAGCAGTCGGGGGGTTGGTAATCAGCCCCAGCATTTT. It specifies CASSRGVGNQPQHF.

The chain recombines TRBV7-9 with TRBJ1-5; 10 bases agree with TRBD1. V lost 3 bases and J lost 7; bases outside the gene matches: 3. The CDR3 runs 14 residues. CDR1 and CDR2 from the germline V gene are SEHNR and FQNEAQ (reference sequence). The CDR3 loop is CASSLTGGEQPQHF. For the CDR3, the DNA is TGTGCCAGCAGCTTGACAGGGGGCGAGCAGCCCCAGCATTTT.

This sequence joins TRBV27 and TRBJ1-6, with 10 bases aligning to TRBD1. CDR1 is MNHEY and CDR2 is SMNVEV in the germline V gene (reference sequence). There are 17 residues in the CDR3. V shed 0 bases, J shed 7 bases, and the junction held 6 bases outside the gene matches. The chain's CDR3 is CASSLSPRQGANSPLHF. DNA for the CDR3: TGTGCCAGCAGTTTATCACCCCGACAGGGGGCGAATTCACCCCTCCACTTT.

CDR3 sequence (DNA): TGTGCCAGCAGCTTAGTAGTAGGGAGAGGCTACGAGCAGTACTTC. It is translated as CASSLVVGRGYEQYF. The J gene is TRBJ2-7, the V gene TRBV11-2; TRBD2 might be the D (5 bases). From germline, CDR1 is SGHAT and CDR2 FQNNGV. The CDR3 covers 15 residues. Trimming cost V 1 base and J 3 bases, with 13 bases left between them.

CDR3 DNA: TGCGCCAGCAAGCGCGGAAACACCGGGGAGCTGTTTTTT. Protein product: CASKRGNTGELFF. The J gene is TRBJ2-2, the V gene TRBV4-1; D unresolved. The germline CDR1 and CDR2 sequences are MGHRA and YSYEKL. CDR3 length equals 13 residues. V was pared by 7 bases and J by 2 bases, with 8 bases between.

This clonotype was seen a handful of times. V is TRBV13 and J is TRBJ2-7, with TRBD2 as a possible D gene (7 bases). The length of the CDR3 is 14 residues. Germline V gene lookup returns CDR1 PRHDT and CDR2 FYEKMQ (reference sequence). Trimming took 8 bases from V and 7 from J, leaving 21 bases between them. CDR3 coding DNA: TGTGCCAGCTCGGGAGGCACAGGGCATGGGGAGCAGTACTTC. Encoded protein: CASSGGTGHGEQYF.

The chain combines TRBV29-1 with TRBJ2-2, with 11 positions matching TRBD1. The CDR3 spans 12 residues. V shed 6 bases and J 11 bases; nucleotides not matched to a gene: 5. CDR1 and CDR2 (germline): SQVTM, ANQGSEA. CDR3 sequence reads: CSVGWTGGELFF. The CDR3 DNA is TGCAGCGTAGGGTGGACAGGGGGCGAGCTGTTTTTT.

The V gene is TRBV27, the J gene TRBJ1-2; D uncertain. Trimming took off 5 bases at V and 0 bases at J, with 10 bases between the two ends. The CDR3 consists of 14 residues. CDR1 is MNHEY, CDR2 SMNVEV, per germline (reference sequence). CDR3 in DNA: TGTGCCAGCAGTGAACATGAGTCTAACTATGGCTACACCTTC. Its translation is CASSEHESNYGYTF.

J is TRBJ1-1 and V is TRBV30, with unresolved D. Germline values: CDR1 GTSNPN, CDR2 SVGIG (reference sequence). The V and J ends lost 0 bases and 7 bases respectively, with 6 bases between them. The CDR3 length is 11 residues. The CDR3 nucleotides read TGTGCCTGGAGTGTTGACTATGAAGCTTTCTTT. This encodes CAWSVDYEAFF.

This chain uses TRBV6-2 or TRBV6-3 with TRBJ2-1; perhaps TRBD2 as D (6 bases). The CDR3 covers 16 residues. In germline, CDR1 is MNHEY, CDR2 SVGEGT. Deletions cut 1 base from V and 2 bases from J, with 12 bases between. Here the CDR3 reads CASSYFTGEPYNEQFF. In nucleotides, the CDR3 is TGTGCCAGCAGTTACTTTACGGGAGAACCCTACAATGAGCAGTTCTTC.

This clonotype has just one count. In DNA, the CDR3 is TGTGCCTGGAGTGGGGGAGGGGGCATCGACATTCAGTACTTC. It encodes CAWSGGGGIDIQYF. The chain combines TRBV30 with TRBJ2-4, with D perhaps given as TRBD1 or TRBD2 (7 bases each). This CDR3 has 14 residues. The germline V gene has CDR1 GTSNPN and CDR2 SVGIG (reference sequence). V was pared by 1 base and J by 8 bases, with 15 bases between. Full variable domain (outside the CDR3, taken from reference TRBV30 and TRBJ2-4): SQTIHQWPATLVQPVGSPLSLECTVEGTSNPNLYWYRQAAGRGLQLLFYSVGIGQISSEVPQNLSASRPQDRQFILSSKKLLLSDSGFYLCAWSGGGGIDIQYFGAGTRLSVL.

A remark on this clonotype: The missing conserved phenylalanine or tryptophan at the end of this CDR3 makes a read error likely. The V and J genes are TRBV12-3 or TRBV12-4 and TRBJ1-2; 8 bases are a match to TRBD1. This CDR3 is built from 13 residues. Losses at the gene ends were 10 bases for V and 4 bases for J; bases not matched to a gene: 8. CDR3 bases: TGTGCCATAACGAACGGGACAGGCTATGGCTACACCTCC. It is translated as CAITNGTGYGYTS.

As concerns this clonotype: Mismatch with germline at one junction end may stem from a read error. J is TRBJ2-2 and V is TRBV4-1; 11 bases agree with TRBD2. Germline-derived CDR1 and CDR2 are MGHRA and YSYEKL. This CDR3 is 16 amino acids long. Here the CDR3 reads CANSQKTSGDTGELFF. The DNA of the CDR3 is TGCGCCAACAGCCAAAAGACTAGCGGGGACACCGGGGAGCTGTTTTTT.

The chain couples TRBV12-3 or TRBV12-4 to TRBJ2-3; 12 nucleotides line up with TRBD2. With V trimmed by 8 bases and J by 4 bases, 13 bases remained unmatched. The CDR3 length is 17 residues. CDR3 nucleotide sequence: TGTGCCAGCCTACTAGCGGGAGGCCTCTTGGGGGCAGATACGCAGTATTTT. It specifies CASLLAGGLLGADTQYF.

This chain links TRBV20-1 with TRBJ2-3, with 9 positions matching TRBD2. Trimming removed 1 base from V and 0 bases from J; junction bases left unmatched: 14. CDR1 and CDR2 from the germline V gene are DFQATT and SNEGSKA (reference sequence). The CDR3 is made up of 19 amino acids. CDR3 protein: CSARGEVAGETWSTDTQYF. The DNA for the CDR3 is TGCAGTGCTAGAGGAGAGGTAGCGGGAGAGACTTGGAGCACAGATACGCAGTATTTT.

The chain joins TRBV27 to TRBJ2-7, with no clear D. CDR3 length: 14 residues. Looked up from germline, CDR1 is MNHEY and CDR2 is SMNVEV (reference sequence). Trimming took 3 bases from V and 0 from J, leaving 9 bases between them. The CDR3 loop reads CASSFRSSSYEQYF. The CDR3 DNA sequence: TGTGCCAGCAGTTTTCGTTCCAGCTCCTACGAGCAGTACTTC.

This sequence joins TRBV28 and TRBJ2-3, with 10 bases matching TRBD2. The CDR3 covers 16 residues. Germline V gene lookup returns CDR1 MDHEN and CDR2 SYDVKM. Unmatched junction bases numbered 9, after V lost 5 bases and J lost 4 bases. CDR3 nucleotides: TGTGCCAGCAGTACCGCGACTAGCGGGCCATCAGATACGCAGTATTTT. The encoded protein is CASSTATSGPSDTQYF.

This clonotype was recorded only once. The CDR3 is CASSLWGQGLGGYTF. The CDR3 DNA sequence: TGTGCCAGCAGTTTATGGGGCCAGGGATTGGGTGGCTACACCTTC. This rearrangement joins TRBV27 to TRBJ1-2; tentatively, D is TRBD1 (5 bases). This CDR3 has 15 residues. V was shortened by 1 base and J by 7 bases, with 16 bases between the two germline ends. Germline V CDR1 and CDR2: MNHEY, SMNVEV (reference sequence).

The V and J genes are TRBV7-9 and TRBJ1-2; 9 bases agree with TRBD1. The CDR3 sequence is 15 residues long. J lost 5 bases, V lost 5 bases, and 9 bases had no gene match. Germline loops: CDR1 SEHNR, CDR2 FQNEAQ (reference sequence). The CDR3 spells CASSLTGDRVYGYTF. DNA of the CDR3: TGTGCCAGCAGCCTTACGGGGGACAGGGTTTATGGCTACACCTTC.

The chain links TRBV30 to TRBJ1-2; the D is unclear. Germline V gene sequence: CDR1 GTSNPN, CDR2 SVGIG (reference sequence). Trimming pared 5 bases from V and 4 bases from J, leaving 17 bases between. The CDR3 runs to 14 residues. CDR3 DNA sequence: TGTGCCTGGGAAAGTGGGGAGACCAGCTATGGCTACACCTTC. It translates to CAWESGETSYGYTF.

The rearrangement links TRBV27 to TRBJ2-3, with 7 nucleotides matching TRBD1. V shed 5 bases and J 0 bases; nucleotides not matched to a gene: 11. From germline, CDR1 is MNHEY and CDR2 SMNVEV (reference sequence). The CDR3 has 17 amino acids. The CDR3 loop is CASSESYRGSSTDTQYF. The DNA of the CDR3 is TGTGCCAGCAGTGAAAGTTACAGGGGAAGTAGCACAGATACGCAGTATTTT.

This clonotype was seen once. The J gene is TRBJ2-7, the V gene TRBV7-9, with a tentative D call TRBD1 (7 bases). V dropped 5 bases and J dropped 3 bases, with 14 bases sitting between them. Germline V lookup: CDR1 SEHNR, CDR2 FQNEAQ (reference sequence). There are 14 residues in the CDR3. CDR3 bases: TGTGCCAGCAGCGCGGAGGGACAGATCTACGAGCAGTACTTC. Encoded protein: CASSAEGQIYEQYF.

The V gene is TRBV5-1, the J gene TRBJ2-1, with a tentative D call TRBD1 (6 bases). V lost 3 bases and J 8 bases, leaving 24 bases between the germline ends. Germline CDR1 reads SGHRS; CDR2 reads YFSETQ. The CDR3 consists of 17 residues. The CDR3: CASSSANLRGRNDEQFF. DNA of the CDR3: TGCGCCAGCAGCTCCGCAAACCTCAGGGGCCGTAACGATGAGCAGTTCTTC.